These 20 T cell receptor beta chains came from one sample sequenced in a study of shared clonotypes between healthy human individuals. Repertoires were generated with immunoSEQ multiplex PCR, while TCRdb's copy carries only in-frame clones and drops some. The repertoire has 1,500,000 or so clones, around 97% of them found once; the top ten carry roughly 1.2%. The sample taken for sequencing was naive CD4+ T cells sorted from blood. Subset meaning: CD45RA+ positively selected. Receptors originate from a man aged 25 to 45 in good health.

The chain joins TRBV5-4 to TRBJ1-2, with 9 bases matching TRBD1. Unmatched junction bases numbered 9, after V lost 2 bases and J lost 7 bases. Germline V gene data show CDR1 as SGHNT and CDR2 as YYREEE (reference sequence). The CDR3 has 15 residues. This CDR3 reads CASSFGDRDKPGYTF. CDR3 bases: TGTGCCAGCAGCTTCGGGGACAGGGACAAACCTGGCTACACCTTC.

In its sample, this clone was seen once. The same CDR3 can be traced to other DNA sequences in this sample. V gene TRBV25-1 combines with J gene TRBJ2-3, with TRBD1 as a possible D gene (6 bases). This CDR3 contains 13 residues. The germline gives CDR1 MGHDK, CDR2 SYGVNS. Trimming removed 4 bases from V and 6 bases from J, with 11 bases in between. The CDR3 protein is CASSVTGTDTQYF. The CDR3 DNA reads as TGTGCCAGCAGTGTAACAGGGACGGATACGCAGTATTTT.

This rearrangement joins TRBV7-8 to TRBJ2-6; 7 bases fit TRBD2. Germline CDR1 is SGHVS and CDR2 is FQNEAQ. The length of the CDR3 is 17 residues. Trimming took 5 bases from V and 3 from J; bases not matched to a gene: 10. The chain's CDR3 is CASSPGAGIGGANVLTF. For the CDR3, the DNA is TGTGCCAGCAGCCCTGGAGCGGGAATCGGTGGGGCCAACGTCCTGACTTTC.

A word on this clone: Other nucleotide sequences in the sample specify the same CDR3. V is TRBV5-1 and J is TRBJ1-5; perhaps TRBD1 as D (6 bases). The CDR3 runs to 15 residues. Germline values: CDR1 SGHRS, CDR2 YFSETQ. The V end was cut by 0 bases, the J end by 1 base, with 8 bases between. In DNA, the CDR3 is TGCGCCAGCAGCTTGGAGGGGGTAAGCAATCAGCCCCAGCATTTT. Residues: CASSLEGVSNQPQHF.

The rearrangement links TRBV4-3 to TRBJ1-4; unclear D gene. Trimming took off 1 base at V and 4 bases at J, with 7 bases between the two ends. The V gene's germline CDR1 is LGHNA and CDR2 YSLEER. This CDR3 has 14 residues. The CDR3 protein is CASSQVSGNEKLFF. CDR3 in DNA: TGCGCCAGCAGCCAAGTTTCGGGTAATGAAAAACTGTTTTTT.

This chain joins TRBV5-4 and TRBJ2-2; the D gene is possibly TRBD2 (6 bases). The V gene lost 5 bases and the J gene lost 6 bases, with 11 bases spanning the gap. Germline CDR1 is SGHNT and CDR2 is YYREEE (reference sequence). This CDR3 has 13 residues. The CDR3 sequence: CASSSTSSGELFF. The CDR3 region has the DNA TGTGCCAGCAGTTCGACTAGTTCCGGGGAGCTGTTTTTT.

The chain combines TRBV6-1 with TRBJ1-2; 7 bases map to TRBD1. The CDR3 extends over 18 amino acids. Germline CDR1 and CDR2: MNHNS and SASEGT. With 0 bases clipped from V and 5 bases from J, the junction kept 15 bases outside the gene matches. CDR3 region: CASSEAFPRKGQPYGYTF. CDR3 nucleotide sequence: TGTGCCAGCAGTGAAGCCTTCCCCCGAAAGGGACAGCCTTATGGCTACACCTTC.

The V gene is TRBV2, the J gene TRBJ2-7, with D possibly being TRBD1 (7 bases). The CDR3 covers 16 residues. CDR1 and CDR2 (germline): SNHLY, FYNNEI. Between the trimmed V and J ends, which lost 7 bases and 0 bases, there was a span of 19 bases. This CDR3 is CASTERGAGGSYEQYF. CDR3 bases: TGTGCCAGCACCGAAAGGGGGGCAGGGGGCTCCTACGAGCAGTACTTC.

The chain joins TRBV18 to TRBJ1-4; the D is unclear. Germline values: CDR1 KGHSH, CDR2 LQKENI. Trimming shortened V by 4 bases and J by 0 bases, and 18 bases separated the two germline ends. The CDR3 covers 18 residues. In DNA, the CDR3 is TGTGCCAGCTCACGAACAAATGGAGTTGGCGCAACTAATGAAAAACTGTTTTTT. It specifies CASSRTNGVGATNEKLFF.

The V call is TRBV7-3, the J call TRBJ2-3; 12 bases agree with TRBD2. The V and J ends lost 5 bases and 2 bases, in that order; junction bases with no gene match: 5. CDR1 SGHTA and CDR2 FQGTGA come from the germline V gene. This CDR3 region has 16 residues. CDR3 sequence reads: CASSLLAGGATDTQYF. In DNA, the CDR3 is TGTGCCAGCAGCCTCCTAGCGGGAGGGGCCACAGATACGCAGTATTTT.

This chain's CDR3 is CASSMTGANVLTF. The DNA for the CDR3 is TGTGCCAGTAGTATGACTGGGGCCAACGTCCTGACTTTC. The chain links TRBV19 to TRBJ2-6; no definite D call. This CDR3 region has 13 residues. CDR1 LNHDA and CDR2 SQIVND come from the germline V gene (reference sequence). Between the trimmed V and J ends, which lost 3 bases and 2 bases, there was a span of 2 bases.

This sequence joins TRBV7-3 and TRBJ1-1; D is ambiguous. There are 14 residues in the CDR3. The V end lost 1 base, the J end lost 4 bases, and 10 bases lay between the germline ends. Germline V CDR1 and CDR2: SGHTA, FQGTGA. The CDR3 region has the DNA TGTGCCAGCAGCTTAAGACCGGGTGTCACTGAAGCTTTCTTT. As protein: CASSLRPGVTEAFF.

The chain is built from TRBV30 and TRBJ1-5, with TRBD1 as a possible D gene (5 bases). The V gene lost 4 bases and the J gene lost 3 bases, with 16 bases spanning the gap. The CDR3 extends over 15 amino acids. Germline CDR1 reads GTSNPN; CDR2 reads SVGIG (reference sequence). The CDR3 here is CAWTHLEGNNQPQHF. The DNA for the CDR3 is TGTGCCTGGACACACCTCGAGGGGAACAATCAGCCCCAGCATTTT.

This clone was found once. The chain is built from TRBV7-6 and TRBJ2-2; 9 nucleotides line up with TRBD1. The V gene end was trimmed by 2 bases and the J gene end by 7 bases; junction bases not matched to a gene: 14. The CDR3 covers 18 residues. The germline V gene encodes CDR1 SGHVS and CDR2 FNYEAQ. This CDR3 reads CASSLLPPGQGENGELFF. CDR3 in DNA: TGTGCCAGCAGCTTACTTCCGCCGGGACAGGGCGAGAACGGGGAGCTGTTTTTT.

The chain employs TRBV19 and TRBJ2-5, with 7 positions matching TRBD2. Germline V gene sequence: CDR1 LNHDA, CDR2 SQIVND (reference sequence). This CDR3 comprises 13 residues. Germline trimming cut 3 bases from V and 9 bases from J; bases unmatched to any gene: 7. CDR3: CASSMARGGAQYF. The CDR3 DNA sequence: TGTGCCAGTAGTATGGCGAGGGGAGGGGCCCAGTACTTC. The complete variable domain, with remaining parts taken from reference TRBV19 and TRBJ2-5, reads DGGITQSPKYLFRKEGQNVTLSCEQNLNHDAMYWYRQDPGQGLRLIYYSQIVNDFQKGDIAEGYSVSREKKESFPLTVTSAQKNPTAFYLCASSMARGGAQYFGPGTRLLVL.

This clone was detected only once. This specimen includes other DNA sequences encoding the same CDR3. The chain uses TRBV6-5 and TRBJ2-5; 13 bases are shared with TRBD2. The CDR3 extends over 15 amino acids. From germline, CDR1 is MNHEY and CDR2 SVGAGI. Trimming took 4 bases from V and 5 from J; bases not matched to a gene: 4. CDR3 sequence reads: CASSLGLAGVETQYF. The DNA for the CDR3 is TGTGCCAGCAGTTTAGGACTAGCGGGAGTCGAGACCCAGTACTTC.

The chain uses TRBV10-1 and TRBJ2-7; D is unresolved. The length of the CDR3 is 13 residues. From germline, CDR1 is WNHNN and CDR2 SYGVQD (reference sequence). Trimming removed 0 bases from V and 5 bases from J, with 8 bases in between. The CDR3, as DNA: TGCGCCAGCAGTGAGTCGAATCTCCACGAGCAGTACTTC. Its translation: CASSESNLHEQYF.

J is TRBJ2-3 and V is TRBV9, with TRBD2 identical over 13 bases. V gave up 3 bases and J gave up 8 bases; unmatched junction bases: 6. Per the germline V gene, CDR1 is SGDLS and CDR2 is YYNGEE. The CDR3 contains 15 residues. The CDR3 loop is CASSATSGRESTQYF. The CDR3 DNA is TGTGCCAGCAGCGCCACTAGCGGGAGGGAGTCTACGCAGTATTTT.

The J gene is TRBJ2-3, the V gene TRBV4-3; 14 bases map to TRBD2. The ends lost 1 base at V and 4 bases at J; junction bases unmatched: 4. CDR3 length: 17 amino acids. Looked up from germline, CDR1 is LGHNA and CDR2 is YSLEER. The DNA for the CDR3 is TGCGCCAGCAGCCAAGGACTAGCGGGAGGGCCGGCAGATACGCAGTATTTT. Protein product: CASSQGLAGGPADTQYF.

This sequence joins TRBV7-8 and TRBJ2-7, with 11 bases aligning to TRBD1. Per the germline V gene, CDR1 is SGHVS and CDR2 is FQNEAQ. The CDR3 is 15 amino acids. V dropped 2 bases and J dropped 4; count of bases not matched to a gene: 4. DNA of the CDR3: TGTGCCAGCAGCTTATTGGGGACAGGGGGGTACGAGCAGTACTTC. This gives the protein CASSLLGTGGYEQYF.